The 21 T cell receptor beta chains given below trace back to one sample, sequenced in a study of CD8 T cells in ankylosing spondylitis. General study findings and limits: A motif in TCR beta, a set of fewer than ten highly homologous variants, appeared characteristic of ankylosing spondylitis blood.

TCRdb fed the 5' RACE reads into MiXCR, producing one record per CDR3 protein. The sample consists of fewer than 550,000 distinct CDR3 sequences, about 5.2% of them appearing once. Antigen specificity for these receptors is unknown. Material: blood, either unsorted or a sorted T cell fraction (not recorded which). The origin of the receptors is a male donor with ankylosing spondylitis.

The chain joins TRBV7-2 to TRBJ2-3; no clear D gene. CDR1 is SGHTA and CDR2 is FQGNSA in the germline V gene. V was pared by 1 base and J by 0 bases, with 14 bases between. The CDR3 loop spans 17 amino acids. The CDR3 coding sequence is TGTGCCAGCAGCTTAGTGTCGCGGTATTCTAGCACAGATACGCAGTATTTT. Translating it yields CASSLVSRYSSTDTQYF.

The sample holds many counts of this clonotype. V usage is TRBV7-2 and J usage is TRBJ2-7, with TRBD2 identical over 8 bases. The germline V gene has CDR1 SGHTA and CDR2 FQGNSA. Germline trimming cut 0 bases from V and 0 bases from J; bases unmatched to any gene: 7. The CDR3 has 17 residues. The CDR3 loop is CASSLAGAGGNSYEQYF. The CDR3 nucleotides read TGTGCCAGCAGCTTAGCGGGCGCGGGGGGTAACTCCTACGAGCAGTACTTC.

CDR3 coding DNA: TGTGCCAGCAGTCCCGTTCTAGCGGCCGTTGGCACAGATACGCAGTATTTT. It codes for CASSPVLAAVGTDTQYF. This rearrangement joins TRBV27 to TRBJ2-3, with 7 bases lining up with TRBD2. The V segment lost 5 bases and the J segment 1 base; nucleotides outside the gene matches: 12. Germline V gene sequence: CDR1 MNHEY, CDR2 SMNVEV (reference sequence). CDR3 length equals 17 residues.

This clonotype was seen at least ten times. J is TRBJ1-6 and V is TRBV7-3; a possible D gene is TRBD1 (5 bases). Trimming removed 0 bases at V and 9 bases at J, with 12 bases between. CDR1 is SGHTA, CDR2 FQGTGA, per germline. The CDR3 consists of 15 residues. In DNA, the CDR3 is TGTGCCAGCAGCTTAACGGGGGGTCCGGCTTCACCCCTCCACTTT. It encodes CASSLTGGPASPLHF. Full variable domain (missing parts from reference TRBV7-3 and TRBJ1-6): GAGVSQTPSNKVTEKGKYVELRCDPISGHTALYWYRQSLGQGPEFLIYFQGTGAADDSGLPNDRFFAVRPEGSVSTLKIQRTERGDSAVYLCASSLTGGPASPLHFGNGTRLTVT.

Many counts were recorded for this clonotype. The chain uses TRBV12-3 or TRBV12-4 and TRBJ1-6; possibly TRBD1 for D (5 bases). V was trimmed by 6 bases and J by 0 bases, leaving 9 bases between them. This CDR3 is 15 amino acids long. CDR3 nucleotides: TGTGCCAGCAGGTACAGGAGCTCCTATAATTCACCCCTCCACTTT. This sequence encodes CASRYRSSYNSPLHF.

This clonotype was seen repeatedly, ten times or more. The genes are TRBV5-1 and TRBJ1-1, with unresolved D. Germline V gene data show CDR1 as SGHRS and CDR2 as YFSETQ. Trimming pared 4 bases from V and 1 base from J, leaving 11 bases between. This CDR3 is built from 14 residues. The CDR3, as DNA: TGCGCCAGCAGCCCGGGAACCAGGAACACTGAAGCTTTCTTT. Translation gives CASSPGTRNTEAFF.

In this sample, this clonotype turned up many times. In DNA form, the CDR3 reads TGCAGTGCCAGCGACCAGGGCAATGAGCAGTTCTTC. Translated: CSASDQGNEQFF. V usage is TRBV20-1 and J usage is TRBJ2-1, with D possibly being TRBD1 (5 bases). CDR1 is DFQATT and CDR2 is SNEGSKA in the germline V gene (reference sequence). The CDR3 contains 12 residues. Trimming shortened V by 6 bases and J by 6 bases, and 12 bases separated the two germline ends.

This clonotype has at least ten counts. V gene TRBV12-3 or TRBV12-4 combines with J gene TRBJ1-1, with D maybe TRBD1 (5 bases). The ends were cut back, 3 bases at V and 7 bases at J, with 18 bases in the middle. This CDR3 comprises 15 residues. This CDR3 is CASSFRSGTSSEAFF. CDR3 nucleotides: TGTGCCAGCAGTTTCAGAAGTGGGACCTCAAGTGAAGCTTTCTTT.

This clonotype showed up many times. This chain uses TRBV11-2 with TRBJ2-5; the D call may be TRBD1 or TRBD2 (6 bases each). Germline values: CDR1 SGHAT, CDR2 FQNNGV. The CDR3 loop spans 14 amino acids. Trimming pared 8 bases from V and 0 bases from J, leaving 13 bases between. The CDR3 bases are TGTGCCAGCCGGGGGCTGAGGCACCAAGAGACCCAGTACTTC. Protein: CASRGLRHQETQYF.

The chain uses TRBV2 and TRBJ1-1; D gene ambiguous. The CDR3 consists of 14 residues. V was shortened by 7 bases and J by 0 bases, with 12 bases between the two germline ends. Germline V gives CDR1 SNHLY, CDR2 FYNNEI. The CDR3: CASIRSMLNTEAFF. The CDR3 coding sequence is TGTGCCAGCATAAGGTCGATGTTGAACACTGAAGCTTTCTTT.

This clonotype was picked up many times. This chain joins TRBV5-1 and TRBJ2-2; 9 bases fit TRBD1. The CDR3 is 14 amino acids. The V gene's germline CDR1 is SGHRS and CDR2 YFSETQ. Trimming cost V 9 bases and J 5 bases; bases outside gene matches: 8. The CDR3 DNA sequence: TGCGCCACCGGACGACAGGGGGGGACCGGGGAGCTGTTTTTT. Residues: CATGRQGGTGELFF.

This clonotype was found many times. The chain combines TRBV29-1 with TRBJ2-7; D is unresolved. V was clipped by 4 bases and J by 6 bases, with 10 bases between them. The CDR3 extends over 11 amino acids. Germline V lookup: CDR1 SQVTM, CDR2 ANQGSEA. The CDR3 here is CSVATSGEQYF. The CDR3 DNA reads TGCAGCGTTGCAACCTCCGGCGAGCAGTACTTC.

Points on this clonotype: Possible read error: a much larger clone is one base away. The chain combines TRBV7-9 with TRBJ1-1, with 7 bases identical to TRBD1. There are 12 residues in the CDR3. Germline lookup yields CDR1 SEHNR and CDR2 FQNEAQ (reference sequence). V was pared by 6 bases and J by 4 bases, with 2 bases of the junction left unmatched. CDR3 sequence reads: CASRTGITEAFF. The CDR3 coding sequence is TGTGCCAGCAGGACAGGGATCACTGAAGCTTTCTTT. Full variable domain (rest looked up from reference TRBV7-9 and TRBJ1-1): DTGVSQNPRHKITKRGQNVTFRCDPISEHNRLYWYRQTLGQGPEFLTYFQNEAQLEKSRLLSDRFSAERPKGSFSTLEIQRTEQGDSAMYLCASRTGITEAFFGQGTRLTVV.

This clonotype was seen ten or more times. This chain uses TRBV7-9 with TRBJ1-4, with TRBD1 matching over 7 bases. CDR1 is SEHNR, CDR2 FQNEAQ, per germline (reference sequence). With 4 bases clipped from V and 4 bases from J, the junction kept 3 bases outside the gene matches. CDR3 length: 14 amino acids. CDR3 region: CASSSTGSNEKLFF. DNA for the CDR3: TGTGCCAGCAGCTCGACAGGGAGTAATGAAAAACTGTTTTTT.

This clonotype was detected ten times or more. As DNA, the CDR3 is TGCAGTGCAAATGCCGGGACTAGAGTTTCCTACGAGCAGTACTTC. It is translated as CSANAGTRVSYEQYF. The chain carries TRBV20-1 and TRBJ2-7, with 8 bases matching TRBD2. Unmatched junction bases numbered 11, after V lost 6 bases and J lost 1 base. CDR1 is DFQATT and CDR2 is SNEGSKA in the germline V gene (reference sequence). The CDR3 consists of 15 residues.

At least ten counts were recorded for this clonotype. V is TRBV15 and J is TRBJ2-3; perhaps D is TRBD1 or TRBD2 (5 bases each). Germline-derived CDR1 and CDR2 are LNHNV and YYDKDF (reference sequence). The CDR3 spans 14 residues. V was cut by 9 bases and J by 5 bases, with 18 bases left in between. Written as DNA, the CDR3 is TGTGCCACGAGTACCGGGGCCGGAGAAGATACGCAGTATTTT. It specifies CATSTGAGEDTQYF.

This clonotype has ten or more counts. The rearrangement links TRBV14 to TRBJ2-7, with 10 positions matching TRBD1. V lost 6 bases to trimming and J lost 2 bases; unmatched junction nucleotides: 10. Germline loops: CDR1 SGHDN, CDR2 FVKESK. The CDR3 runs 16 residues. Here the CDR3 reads CASRGTGDRFTYEQYF. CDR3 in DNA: TGTGCCAGCAGGGGGACAGGGGATCGTTTTACCTACGAGCAGTACTTC.

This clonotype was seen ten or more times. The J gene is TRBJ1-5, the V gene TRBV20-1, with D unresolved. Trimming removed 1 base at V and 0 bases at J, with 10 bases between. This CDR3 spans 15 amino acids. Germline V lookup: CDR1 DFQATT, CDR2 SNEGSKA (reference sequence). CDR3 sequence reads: CSARADGYSNQPQHF. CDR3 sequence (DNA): TGCAGTGCTAGAGCCGACGGTTATAGCAATCAGCCCCAGCATTTT.

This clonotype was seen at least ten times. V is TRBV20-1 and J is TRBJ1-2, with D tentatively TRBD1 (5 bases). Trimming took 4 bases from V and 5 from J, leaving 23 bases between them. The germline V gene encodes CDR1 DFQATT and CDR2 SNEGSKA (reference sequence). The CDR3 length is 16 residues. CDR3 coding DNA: TGCAGTGCTACGGGCCCTAAGACAGCTGCCTATTATGGCTACACCTTC. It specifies CSATGPKTAAYYGYTF.

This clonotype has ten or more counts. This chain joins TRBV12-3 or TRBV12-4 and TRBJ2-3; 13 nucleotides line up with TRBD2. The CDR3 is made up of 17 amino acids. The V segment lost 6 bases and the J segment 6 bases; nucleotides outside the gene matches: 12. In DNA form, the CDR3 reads TGTGCCAGCAGCCGGGGACTAGCGGGACCCCTAGGGGATACGCAGTATTTT. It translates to CASSRGLAGPLGDTQYF.

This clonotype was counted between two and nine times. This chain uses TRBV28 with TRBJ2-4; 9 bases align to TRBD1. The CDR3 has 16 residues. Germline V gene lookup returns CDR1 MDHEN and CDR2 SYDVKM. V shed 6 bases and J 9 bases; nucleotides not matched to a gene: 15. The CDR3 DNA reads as TGTGCCAGCAGGACCACATACAGGGGGCGGGAGAGCATTCAGTACTTC. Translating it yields CASRTTYRGRESIQYF.